This TCR beta chain is from a study of shared clonotypes between healthy human individuals. Study in general: The composition of the donors was a couple of women and a few men aged 18 to 49.

Genomic DNA from each subset was divided evenly over several immunoSEQ plates. PCR replicates performed on unsorted PBMC used approximately 310 ng DNA, 30,000 or so T cell genomes. Data came from immunoSEQ multiplex PCR; TCRdb stores just in-frame clones and leaves some out. The sample records about 490,000 clones, 65% to 85% being singletons. Trimming cost V 4 bases and J 10 bases; bases outside gene matches: 12. This CDR3 is 17 amino acids long. Germline V lookup: CDR1 SGHRS, CDR2 YFSETQ. In the case of this clone: A single base is all that separates this from a far larger clone, so a read error is likely.

The sequence was obtained from a woman aged 40 to 50 in good health. Some clones in this sample may be carry-over from other donors' samples. The gene calls are TRBV5-1 and TRBJ2-2, with 14 nucleotides matching TRBD2. The sample consisted of PBMCs. The CDR3 sequence: CASSPGTSGSLAEELFF. CDR3 sequence (DNA): TGCGCCAGCAGCCCCGGGACTAGCGGGAGTCTTGCCGAGGAGCTGTTTTTT. Full variable domain (outside the CDR3, taken from reference TRBV5-1 and TRBJ2-2): KAGVTQTPRYLIKTRGQQVTLSCSPISGHRSVSWYQQTPGQGLQFLFEYFSETQRNKGNFPGRFSGRQFSNSRSEMNVSTLELGDSALYLCASSPGTSGSLAEELFFGEGSRLTVL.